Below, 19 T cell receptor beta chains from the same sample are listed, as sequenced in a study of identical twins. TCRdb reprocessed the 5' RACE reads with MiXCR, giving one entry per CDR3 protein. The sample holds just under 650,000 distinct CDR3 sequences, roughly 7.1% seen once. This sample was shared with a second study, whose subject was yellow fever vaccine responses in identical twins.

The source material was PBMCs. These receptors originate from a woman aged 18-29 years in good health.

The rearrangement uses TRBV20-1 and TRBJ1-6; D gene uncertain. The CDR3 covers 16 residues. Between the trimmed V and J ends, which lost 2 bases and 6 bases, there was a span of 17 bases. Germline V lookup: CDR1 DFQATT, CDR2 SNEGSKA (reference sequence). The CDR3 DNA reads as TGCAGTGCTAGAATGAGGGAAGGTTCAGTTAATTCACCCCTCCACTTT. It encodes CSARMREGSVNSPLHF.

This clonotype has a handful of counts. This rearrangement joins TRBV7-9 to TRBJ1-1; D not certain. CDR1 is SEHNR, CDR2 FQNEAQ, per germline (reference sequence). The CDR3 runs 14 residues. Between the trimmed V and J ends, which lost 5 bases and 0 bases, there was a span of 10 bases. The CDR3 loop is CASSTLTVNTEAFF. The CDR3 DNA is TGTGCCAGCAGCACGCTCACAGTGAACACTGAAGCTTTCTTT. Full variable domain (remainder filled in from reference TRBV7-9 and TRBJ1-1): DTGVSQNPRHKITKRGQNVTFRCDPISEHNRLYWYRQTLGQGPEFLTYFQNEAQLEKSRLLSDRFSAERPKGSFSTLEIQRTEQGDSAMYLCASSTLTVNTEAFFGQGTRLTVV.

Turning to this clonotype: At one boundary the junction diverges from the germline segment, which might be a read error. The J gene is TRBJ2-3, the V gene TRBV12-3 or TRBV12-4; 7 nucleotides match TRBD1. The CDR3 spans 18 residues. The CDR3 region is CAISFHSGQGVRGDTQYF. In DNA, the CDR3 is TGTGCCATCAGTTTCCACTCAGGGCAGGGGGTTCGGGGAGATACGCAGTATTTT.

This clonotype was counted ten times or more. This sequence joins TRBV15 and TRBJ1-1, with 9 positions matching TRBD1. V dropped 0 bases and J dropped 6; count of bases not matched to a gene: 11. The CDR3 is 17 residues long. The germline V gene has CDR1 LNHNV and CDR2 YYDKDF (reference sequence). CDR3 protein: CATSRDPRETGGSEAFF. The DNA for the CDR3 is TGTGCCACCAGCAGAGACCCACGTGAGACAGGGGGATCTGAAGCTTTCTTT.

A few counts support this clonotype. The chain uses TRBV7-2 and TRBJ2-3; D remains unclear. The V and J ends lost 4 bases and 4 bases respectively, with 12 bases between them. Germline V CDR1 and CDR2: SGHTA, FQGNSA. The CDR3 length is 14 residues. The CDR3 DNA sequence: TGTGCCAGCAGCTCGGGTCGAGGCCCAGATACGCAGTATTTT. As protein: CASSSGRGPDTQYF.

Of note for this clonotype: A much larger clone sits a single nucleotide away, making a read error possible. This rearrangement joins TRBV20-1 to TRBJ2-1; either TRBD1 or TRBD2 may supply D (5 bases each). Germline V gene sequence: CDR1 DFQATT, CDR2 SNEGSKA (reference sequence). The length of the CDR3 is 12 residues. CDR3 bases: TGCAGTGCTAGGGCCTGGGGGAATGAGCACTTCTTC. Protein product: CSARAWGNEHFF.

This clonotype was seen many times. The chain joins TRBV7-2 to TRBJ2-6, with 7 bases aligning to TRBD2. CDR1 and CDR2 from the germline V gene are SGHTA and FQGNSA. The CDR3 length is 21 residues. Trimming took 0 bases from V and 0 from J; bases not matched to a gene: 14. The CDR3 region is CASSLARAGVPLLSGANVLTF. For the CDR3, the DNA is TGTGCCAGCAGCTTAGCTCGCGCGGGAGTACCCCTACTCTCTGGGGCCAACGTCCTGACTTTC.

There are many counts of this clonotype. DNA for the CDR3: TGCGCCAGCAGCTCGGCCAGCCCCATTTACGAGCAGTACTTC. Amino acids: CASSSASPIYEQYF. The gene calls are TRBV5-1 and TRBJ2-7; no clear D gene. V lost 3 bases to trimming and J lost 4 bases, with 14 bases between them. CDR1 is SGHRS, CDR2 YFSETQ, per germline. This CDR3 has 14 amino acids.

This clonotype was seen repeatedly, ten times or more. The V and J genes are TRBV12-3 or TRBV12-4 and TRBJ1-5, with D perhaps TRBD1 (5 bases). Trimming removed 1 base at V and 2 bases at J, with 6 bases between. The CDR3 loop spans 14 amino acids. The CDR3 sequence is CASSLGRGNQPQHF. In nucleotides, the CDR3 is TGTGCCAGCAGTTTAGGCAGGGGCAATCAGCCCCAGCATTTT.

The table lists this clonotype with a few counts. V usage is TRBV6-1 and J usage is TRBJ1-4, with D unresolved. This CDR3 contains 14 residues. Germline-derived CDR1 and CDR2 are MNHNS and SASEGT. The V end was cut by 6 bases, the J end by 7 bases, with 15 bases between. CDR3 in DNA: TGTGCCAGCAGCTTCGGCAGCTTGAGTGAAAAACTGTTTTTT. Translated, it gives CASSFGSLSEKLFF.

The chain employs TRBV5-4 and TRBJ2-1; TRBD2 agrees at 10 bases. Trimming took 4 bases from V and 4 from J; bases not matched to a gene: 5. Per germline, CDR1 SGHNT and CDR2 YYREEE (reference sequence). There are 15 residues in the CDR3. CDR3 amino acids: CASSEWTSGYNEQFF. CDR3 bases: TGTGCCAGCAGCGAATGGACTAGCGGATACAATGAGCAGTTCTTC.

V gene TRBV11-1 combines with J gene TRBJ2-2; TRBD2 matches 14 bases. Looked up from germline, CDR1 is SGHAT and CDR2 is FQDESV (reference sequence). This CDR3 comprises 19 residues. V was clipped by 5 bases and J by 1 base; unmatched bases: 9. CDR3 protein: CASSDNSGLAGENTGELFF. The CDR3 nucleotides are TGTGCCAGCAGCGATAATTCGGGACTAGCGGGGGAGAACACCGGGGAGCTGTTTTTT. Looking up the rest from reference TRBV11-1 and TRBJ2-2 gives the full variable domain: EAEVAQSPRYKITEKSQAVAFWCDPISGHATLYWYRQILGQGPELLVQFQDESVVDDSQLPKDRFSAERLKGVDSTLKIQPAELGDSAMYLCASSDNSGLAGENTGELFFGEGSRLTVL.

This clonotype appeared many times. V and J are TRBV29-1 and TRBJ2-3; unclear D gene. CDR3 length: 13 residues. V was trimmed by 6 bases and J by 3 bases, leaving 13 bases between them. Germline-derived CDR1 and CDR2 are SQVTM and ANQGSEA. In DNA form, the CDR3 reads TGCAGCGTCGTGGGCAGACAAACAGATACGCAGTATTTT. It codes for CSVVGRQTDTQYF.

The chain links TRBV5-5 to TRBJ1-4, with D possibly TRBD1 on 6 matching bases. This CDR3 spans 13 amino acids. Trimming removed 5 bases at V and 9 bases at J, with 14 bases between. CDR1 SGHKS and CDR2 YYEKEE come from the germline V gene (reference sequence). Here the CDR3 reads CASSPNTGKKLFF. DNA for the CDR3: TGTGCCAGCAGTCCCAATACAGGGAAAAAACTGTTTTTT.

The chain couples TRBV11-1 to TRBJ2-3, with 14 nucleotides matching TRBD2. J gave up 1 base and V 3 bases, and 6 bases lay outside the gene matches. In germline, CDR1 is SGHAT, CDR2 FQDESV (reference sequence). This CDR3 contains 18 residues. The CDR3 loop is CASSFGLAGGYGTDTQYF. CDR3 DNA sequence: TGTGCCAGCAGCTTCGGACTAGCGGGAGGATATGGCACAGATACGCAGTATTTT.

Ten or more counts support this clonotype. The gene calls are TRBV28 and TRBJ1-1, with TRBD1 matching 8 bases. Germline CDR1 is MDHEN and CDR2 is SYDVKM. The ends lost 5 bases at V and 3 bases at J; junction bases unmatched: 14. The length of the CDR3 is 17 residues. This chain's CDR3 is CASSTWTGRFRDTEAFF. The CDR3 DNA reads TGTGCCAGCAGTACATGGACAGGGAGGTTCCGGGACACTGAAGCTTTCTTT. Filled out from reference TRBV28 and TRBJ1-1, the complete variable domain reads DVKVTQSSRYLVKRTGEKVFLECVQDMDHENMFWYRQDPGLGLRLIYFSYDVKMKEKGDIPEGYSVSREKKERFSLILESASTNQTSMYLCASSTWTGRFRDTEAFFGQGTRLTVV.

This clonotype appeared many times. Here the CDR3 reads CASSHLDLLVYGEQFF. In DNA form, the CDR3 reads TGCGCCAGCAGCCACCTGGACTTGTTGGTGTATGGTGAGCAGTTCTTC. The rearrangement uses TRBV4-1 and TRBJ2-1, with D possibly TRBD2 on 5 matching bases. Germline CDR1 is MGHRA and CDR2 is YSYEKL. V lost 3 bases, J lost 9 bases, and 21 bases lay in between. This CDR3 has 16 amino acids.

This clonotype was detected only a few times. The chain uses TRBV7-9 and TRBJ2-4; 9 nucleotides align to TRBD2. Trimming removed 4 bases from V and 7 bases from J; junction bases left unmatched: 11. The CDR3 spans 16 residues. The germline CDR1 and CDR2 sequences are SEHNR and FQNEAQ (reference sequence). The CDR3 spells CASSSSTSGFWNIQYF. The CDR3, as DNA: TGTGCCAGCAGCTCCTCAACTAGCGGGTTTTGGAACATTCAGTACTTC.

This clonotype showed up just a few times. The rearrangement uses TRBV2 and TRBJ2-3, with D possibly TRBD1 on 6 matching bases. CDR1 is SNHLY and CDR2 is FYNNEI in the germline V gene. V lost 7 bases, J lost 0 bases, and 14 bases lay in between. This CDR3 comprises 15 residues. The CDR3 DNA reads TGTGCCAGCACCCCAGGACAGATTAGCACAGATACGCAGTATTTT. Residues: CASTPGQISTDTQYF.